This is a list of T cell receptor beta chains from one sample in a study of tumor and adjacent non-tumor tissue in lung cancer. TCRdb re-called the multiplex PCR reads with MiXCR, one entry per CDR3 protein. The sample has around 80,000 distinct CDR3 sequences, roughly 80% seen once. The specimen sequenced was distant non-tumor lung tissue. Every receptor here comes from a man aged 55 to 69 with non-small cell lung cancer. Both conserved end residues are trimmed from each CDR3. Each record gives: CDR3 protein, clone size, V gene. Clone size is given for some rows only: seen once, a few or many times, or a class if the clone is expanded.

CDR3aa: ASSLLFGSYNSPLH
abundance: few
v_gene: TRBV5-6

CDR3aa: SVTGLCTEAF
abundance: -
v_gene: TRBV29-1

CDR3aa: SADRTGIREQY
abundance: many
v_gene: TRBV20-1

CDR3aa: ASSTYQGPRQPHH
abundance: -
v_gene: TRBV5-6

CDR3aa: AWSVRGGTETQY
abundance: many
v_gene: TRBV30

CDR3aa: ASTLDRGYGYT
abundance: -
v_gene: TRBV11-2

CDR3aa: ASSARDRSPPH
abundance: -
v_gene: TRBV11-3

CDR3aa: ASNLIERGTEAF
abundance: -
v_gene: TRBV11-2

CDR3aa: ASSRDTNTEAF
abundance: -
v_gene: TRBV14

CDR3aa: AGSTAHDSNQPQH
abundance: -
v_gene: TRBV11-2

CDR3aa: ASSYRVGGAGEEIQY
abundance: -
v_gene: TRBV6-2/TRBV6-3

CDR3aa: ANSLVQGPPDEQY
abundance: -
v_gene: TRBV11-2

CDR3aa: TSSLGSTGGSQETQY
abundance: -
v_gene: TRBV11-3

CDR3aa: SSSEQTSGGKTQY
abundance: -
v_gene: TRBV6-1

CDR3aa: SARDPRQVATGELL
abundance: -
v_gene: TRBV20-1

CDR3aa: RATGPTYNEQF
abundance: -
v_gene: TRBV20-1

CDR3aa: SAIRGTANYGYT
abundance: many
v_gene: TRBV20-1

CDR3aa: ASSLDWTDTEY
abundance: once
v_gene: TRBV11-2

CDR3aa: ASSGIGTGLEVNEQF
abundance: many
v_gene: TRBV7-8

CDR3aa: NDREGSGRSNVQF
abundance: once
v_gene: TRBV20-1

CDR3aa: ASRDFTVTSGRNNEQF
abundance: once
v_gene: TRBV6-6

CDR3aa: ASSDANSNSGANVLT
abundance: -
v_gene: TRBV4-3

CDR3aa: ASSKGLTSEVTDTQY
abundance: -
v_gene: TRBV12-3/TRBV12-4

CDR3aa: ASSSTLDRLSSYEQY
abundance: -
v_gene: TRBV12-3/TRBV12-4

CDR3aa: VSSIYRGGEQF
abundance: -
v_gene: TRBV19

CDR3aa: SAVRISGGSTDTQY
abundance: -
v_gene: TRBV29-1

CDR3aa: ASSLAVSGSGETQY
abundance: few
v_gene: TRBV5-1

CDR3aa: SVDRDRVLAYEHY
abundance: -
v_gene: TRBV29-1

CDR3aa: ASSQDRGAGELF
abundance: few
v_gene: TRBV11-2

CDR3aa: ASSYRVGGAGEETQY
abundance: many
v_gene: TRBV6-2/TRBV6-3

CDR3aa: ASNVTSRGPIYEQY
abundance: -
v_gene: TRBV6-1

CDR3aa: AISYSDNTDTQY
abundance: -
v_gene: TRBV6-2/TRBV6-3

CDR3aa: VRSLVGGQSYNEQF
abundance: -
v_gene: TRBV11-1

CDR3aa: ASRRDPLSTETQN
abundance: -
v_gene: TRBV12-3/TRBV12-4

CDR3aa: AISLAGASSRANVLT
abundance: -
v_gene: TRBV6-5

CDR3aa: ASGQEQTLFYGYT
abundance: -
v_gene: TRBV4-2

CDR3aa: SARDMKGTSKRETQY
abundance: many
v_gene: TRBV20-1

CDR3aa: ASSAQAEEKLF
abundance: -
v_gene: TRBV6-1

CDR3aa: ASSYSAEEIQY
abundance: -
v_gene: TRBV6-2/TRBV6-3

CDR3aa: ASRKGLVGKEQETQY
abundance: -
v_gene: TRBV6-1

CDR3aa: ASCFQGADTRY
abundance: -
v_gene: TRBV11-1

CDR3aa: ASSSLQGAVRETQY
abundance: once
v_gene: TRBV6-1

CDR3aa: ACSFQVADTQC
abundance: -
v_gene: TRBV11-3

CDR3aa: ASSPGLAGDTQY
abundance: -
v_gene: TRBV11-3

CDR3aa: ASSEGMGRLSEDF
abundance: -
v_gene: TRBV6-1

CDR3aa: ASRLGTSTHVQF
abundance: -
v_gene: TRBV7-8

CDR3aa: ASNVSLAGYEQY
abundance: -
v_gene: TRBV5-1

CDR3aa: ASSIAGRGEQF
abundance: -
v_gene: TRBV6-6

CDR3aa: ANRPGDVRTDTQY
abundance: -
v_gene: TRBV6-1

CDR3aa: SSISKGGAGNTIY
abundance: -
v_gene: TRBV7-9

CDR3aa: ARSLMMGNYYGYT
abundance: -
v_gene: TRBV11-2

CDR3aa: ASSPTNLSYNEQC
abundance: -
v_gene: TRBV11-3